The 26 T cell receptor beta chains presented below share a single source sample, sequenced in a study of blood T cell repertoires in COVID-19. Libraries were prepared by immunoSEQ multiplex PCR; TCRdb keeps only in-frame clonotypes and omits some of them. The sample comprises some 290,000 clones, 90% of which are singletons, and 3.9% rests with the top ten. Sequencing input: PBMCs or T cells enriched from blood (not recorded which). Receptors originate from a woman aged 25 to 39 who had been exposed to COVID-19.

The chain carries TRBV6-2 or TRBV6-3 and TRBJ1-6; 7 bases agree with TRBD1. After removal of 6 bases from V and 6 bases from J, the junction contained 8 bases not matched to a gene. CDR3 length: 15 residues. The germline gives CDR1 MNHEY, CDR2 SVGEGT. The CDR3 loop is CASSAWDSLNSPLHF. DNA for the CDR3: TGTGCCAGCAGCGCCTGGGACAGCCTTAATTCACCCCTCCACTTT.

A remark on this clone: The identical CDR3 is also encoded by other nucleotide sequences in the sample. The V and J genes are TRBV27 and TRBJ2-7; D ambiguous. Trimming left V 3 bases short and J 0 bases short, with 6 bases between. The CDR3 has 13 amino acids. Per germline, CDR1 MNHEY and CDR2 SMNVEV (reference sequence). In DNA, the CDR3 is TGTGCCAGCAGTTTGACTGGCTCCTACGAGCAGTACTTC. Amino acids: CASSLTGSYEQYF.

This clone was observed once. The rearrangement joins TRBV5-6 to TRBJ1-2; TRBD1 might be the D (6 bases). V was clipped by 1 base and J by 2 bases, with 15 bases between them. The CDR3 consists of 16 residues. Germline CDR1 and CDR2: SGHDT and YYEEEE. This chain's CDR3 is CASSLWGRTVNYGYTF. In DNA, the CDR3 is TGTGCCAGCAGCTTGTGGGGCAGGACAGTAAACTATGGCTACACCTTC.

CDR3 sequence reads: CASSLESGGLRETQYF. CDR3 nucleotides: TGTGCCAGCAGCCTCGAGAGCGGGGGGTTGCGTGAGACCCAGTACTTC. The rearrangement uses TRBV7-6 and TRBJ2-5; 9 bases are a match to TRBD2. Losses at the gene ends were 5 bases for V and 5 bases for J; bases not matched to a gene: 12. CDR3 length: 16 amino acids. Germline loops: CDR1 SGHVS, CDR2 FNYEAQ.

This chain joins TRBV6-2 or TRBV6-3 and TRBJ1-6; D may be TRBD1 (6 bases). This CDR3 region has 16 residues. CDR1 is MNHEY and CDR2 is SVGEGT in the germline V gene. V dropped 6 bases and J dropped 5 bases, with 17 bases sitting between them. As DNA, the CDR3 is TGTGCCAGCAGCCCTACCTCAGGGGTGAATAATTCACCCCTCCACTTT. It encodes CASSPTSGVNNSPLHF.

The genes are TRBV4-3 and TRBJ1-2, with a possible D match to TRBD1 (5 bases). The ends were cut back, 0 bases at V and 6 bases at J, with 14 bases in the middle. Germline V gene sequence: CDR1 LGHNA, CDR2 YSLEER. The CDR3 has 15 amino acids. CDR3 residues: CASSQDSEGMDGYTF. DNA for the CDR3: TGCGCCAGCAGCCAAGATTCGGAGGGGATGGATGGCTACACCTTC.

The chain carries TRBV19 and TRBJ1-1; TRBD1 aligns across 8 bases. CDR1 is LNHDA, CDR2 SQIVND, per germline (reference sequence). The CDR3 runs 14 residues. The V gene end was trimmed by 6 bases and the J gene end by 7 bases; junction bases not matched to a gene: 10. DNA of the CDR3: TGTGCCAGTAGGTCGACAGGGGCTGGGGTTGAAGCTTTCTTT. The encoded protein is CASRSTGAGVEAFF.

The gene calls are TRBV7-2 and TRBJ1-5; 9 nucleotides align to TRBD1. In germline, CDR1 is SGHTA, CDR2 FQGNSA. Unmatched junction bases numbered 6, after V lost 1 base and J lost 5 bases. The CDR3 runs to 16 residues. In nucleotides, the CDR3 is TGTGCCAGCAGCTTAGGGGGGACAGGGTTTCATCAGCCCCAGCATTTT. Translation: CASSLGGTGFHQPQHF.

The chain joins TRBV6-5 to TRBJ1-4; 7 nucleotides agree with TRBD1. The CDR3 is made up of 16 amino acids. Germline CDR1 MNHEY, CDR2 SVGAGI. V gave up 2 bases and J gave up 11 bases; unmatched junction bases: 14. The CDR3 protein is CASSYRGPHEKSKLFF. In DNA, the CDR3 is TGTGCCAGCAGTTACAGGGGGCCACATGAGAAGAGTAAACTGTTTTTT.

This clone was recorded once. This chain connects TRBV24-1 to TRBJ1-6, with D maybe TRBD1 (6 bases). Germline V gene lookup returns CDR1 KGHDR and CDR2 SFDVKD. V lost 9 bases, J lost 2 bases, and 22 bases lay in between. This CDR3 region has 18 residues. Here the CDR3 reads CATPWRQGPTPYNSPLHF. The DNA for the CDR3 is TGTGCCACCCCTTGGCGGCAGGGGCCTACCCCCTATAATTCACCCCTCCACTTT.

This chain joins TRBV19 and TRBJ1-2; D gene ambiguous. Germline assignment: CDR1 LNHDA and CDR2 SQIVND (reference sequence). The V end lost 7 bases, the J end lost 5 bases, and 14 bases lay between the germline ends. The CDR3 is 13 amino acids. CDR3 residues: CASTPNGQYGYTF. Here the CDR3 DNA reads TGTGCCAGTACCCCGAATGGGCAGTATGGCTACACCTTC.

The CDR3 loop reads CASSTGQDGYTF. The CDR3 DNA reads as TGTGCCAGCAGTACCGGACAGGATGGCTACACCTTC. The chain recombines TRBV7-3 with TRBJ1-2; 7 bases are a match to TRBD1. The CDR3 runs to 12 residues. Per germline, CDR1 SGHTA and CDR2 FQGTGA. V trimming: 6 bases; J trimming: 6 bases; junction bases outside the gene matches: 4.

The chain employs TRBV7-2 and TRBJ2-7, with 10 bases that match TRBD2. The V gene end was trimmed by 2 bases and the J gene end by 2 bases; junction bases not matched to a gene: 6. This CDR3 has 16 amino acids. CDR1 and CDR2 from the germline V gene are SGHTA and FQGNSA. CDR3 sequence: CASSLSPSGGPYEQYF. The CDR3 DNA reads TGTGCCAGCAGCTTAAGCCCTAGCGGGGGTCCCTACGAGCAGTACTTC.

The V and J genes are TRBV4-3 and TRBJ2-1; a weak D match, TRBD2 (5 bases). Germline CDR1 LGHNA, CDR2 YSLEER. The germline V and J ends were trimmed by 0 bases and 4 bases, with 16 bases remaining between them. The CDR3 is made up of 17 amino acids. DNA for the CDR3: TGCGCCAGCAGCCAAGATCCAGCGGTGGACCCATACAATGAGCAGTTCTTC. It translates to CASSQDPAVDPYNEQFF.

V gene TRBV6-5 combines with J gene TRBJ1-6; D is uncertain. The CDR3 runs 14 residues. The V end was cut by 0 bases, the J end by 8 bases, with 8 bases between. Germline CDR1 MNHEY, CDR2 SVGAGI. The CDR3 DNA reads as TGTGCCAGCAGTTACTCGCCGGTAGATTCACCCCTCCACTTT. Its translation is CASSYSPVDSPLHF.

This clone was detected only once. CDR3 DNA: TGTGCCAGCAGCTTTTACAGGGGTTCTGGAAACACCATATATTTT. Amino acids: CASSFYRGSGNTIYF. The J gene is TRBJ1-3, the V gene TRBV7-9; 7 bases are a match to TRBD1. V was clipped by 3 bases and J by 1 base; unmatched bases: 3. There are 15 residues in the CDR3. Germline V gene lookup returns CDR1 SEHNR and CDR2 FQNEAQ (reference sequence).

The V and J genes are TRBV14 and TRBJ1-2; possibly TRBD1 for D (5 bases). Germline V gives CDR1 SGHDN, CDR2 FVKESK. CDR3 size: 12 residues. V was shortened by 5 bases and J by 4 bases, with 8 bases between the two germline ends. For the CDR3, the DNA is TGTGCCAGCAGCGGACACCCCTATGGCTACACCTTC. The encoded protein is CASSGHPYGYTF.

The CDR3 nucleotides read TGCGCCAGCAGCCCCAGGATGGGGGCTGGATCCTACGAGCAGTACTTC. Translating gives CASSPRMGAGSYEQYF. This chain uses TRBV5-1 with TRBJ2-7; perhaps TRBD1 as D (6 bases). Germline V gene data show CDR1 as SGHRS and CDR2 as YFSETQ. With 4 bases removed from V and 1 base from J, the gap between germline ends came to 18 bases. CDR3 length: 16 residues.

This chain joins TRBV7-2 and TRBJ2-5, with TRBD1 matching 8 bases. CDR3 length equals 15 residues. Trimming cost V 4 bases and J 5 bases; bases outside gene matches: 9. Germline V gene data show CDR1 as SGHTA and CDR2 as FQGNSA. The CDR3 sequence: CASSYLAGGLETQYF. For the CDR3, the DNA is TGTGCCAGCAGCTATTTGGCAGGGGGCTTGGAGACCCAGTACTTC.

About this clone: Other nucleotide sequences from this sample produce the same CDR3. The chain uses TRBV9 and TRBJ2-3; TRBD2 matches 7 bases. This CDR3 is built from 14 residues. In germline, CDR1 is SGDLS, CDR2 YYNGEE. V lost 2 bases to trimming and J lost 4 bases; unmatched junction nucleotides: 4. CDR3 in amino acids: CASSVGGGPDTQYF. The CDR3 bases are TGTGCCAGCAGCGTTGGCGGGGGACCAGATACGCAGTATTTT.

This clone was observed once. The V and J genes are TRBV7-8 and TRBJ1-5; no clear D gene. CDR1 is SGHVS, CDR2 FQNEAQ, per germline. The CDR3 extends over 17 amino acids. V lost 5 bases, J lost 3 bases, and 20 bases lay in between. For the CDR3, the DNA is TGTGCCAGCAGCATCCATTCCGGGGAAGTCCACAATCAGCCCCAGCATTTT. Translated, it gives CASSIHSGEVHNQPQHF.

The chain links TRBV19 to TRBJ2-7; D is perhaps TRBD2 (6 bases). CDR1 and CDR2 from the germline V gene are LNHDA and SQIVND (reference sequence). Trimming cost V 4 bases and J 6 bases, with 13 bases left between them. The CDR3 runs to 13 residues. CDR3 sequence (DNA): TGTGCCAGTAGTAAATACCACGGGGGCGAGCAGTACTTC. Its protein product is CASSKYHGGEQYF.

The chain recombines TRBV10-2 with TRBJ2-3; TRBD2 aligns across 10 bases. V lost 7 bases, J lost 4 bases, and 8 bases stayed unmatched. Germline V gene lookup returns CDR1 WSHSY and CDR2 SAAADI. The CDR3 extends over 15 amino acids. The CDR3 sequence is CASKSGGALADTQYF. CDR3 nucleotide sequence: TGCGCCAGCAAGAGCGGGGGGGCCTTGGCAGATACGCAGTATTTT.

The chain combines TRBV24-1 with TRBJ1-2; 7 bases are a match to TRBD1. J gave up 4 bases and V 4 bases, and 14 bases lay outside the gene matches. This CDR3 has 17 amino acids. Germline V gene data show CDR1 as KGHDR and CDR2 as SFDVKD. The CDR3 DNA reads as TGTGCCACCAGTGACACTCTTGATTCTCCAGGGGGCTATGGCTACACCTTC. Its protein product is CATSDTLDSPGGYGYTF.

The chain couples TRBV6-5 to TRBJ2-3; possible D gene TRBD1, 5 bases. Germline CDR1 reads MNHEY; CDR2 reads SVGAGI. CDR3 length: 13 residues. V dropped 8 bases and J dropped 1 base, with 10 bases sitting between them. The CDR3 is CASQGAGTDTQYF. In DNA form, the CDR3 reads TGTGCCAGCCAAGGGGCTGGCACAGATACGCAGTATTTT.

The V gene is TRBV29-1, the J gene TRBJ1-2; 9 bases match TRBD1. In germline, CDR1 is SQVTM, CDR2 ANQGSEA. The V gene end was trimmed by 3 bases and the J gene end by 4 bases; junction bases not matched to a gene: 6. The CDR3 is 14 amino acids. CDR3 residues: CSVDSWDRAYGYTF. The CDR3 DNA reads TGCAGCGTTGACTCGTGGGACAGGGCCTATGGCTACACCTTC.